This TCR beta chain was profiled in a study of blood T cell repertoires in COVID-19. About the research overall: Some COVID-19 samples were acute and others convalescent; all came from the United States, Italy and Spain. T cells, B-cell-depleted T cells, or PBMCs supplied cDNA or gDNA.

Profiling relied on immunoSEQ multiplex PCR, and the TCRdb table lists in-frame clones only, not all of them. The sample lists over 150,000 clones; over 75% were seen once. Germline CDR1 MDHEN, CDR2 SYDVKM. V was clipped by 8 bases and J by 5 bases, with 13 bases between them. CDR3 length equals 12 residues. The chain is built from TRBV28 and TRBJ2-7, with D perhaps TRBD1 (7 bases). The sequencing sample was made of peripheral blood. The source of this sequence is a woman between 50 and 59 years old with acute or convalescent COVID-19. The chain's CDR3 is CASPRRGHEQYF. CDR3 DNA: TGTGCCAGCCCGAGGAGGGGGCACGAGCAGTACTTC.